The 20 T cell receptor beta chains reported below all come from one sample, sequenced in a study of T cells in Graves' hyperthyroidism and ophthalmopathy. The TCR beta CDR3 regions underwent amplification using RNA transcripts as the source. The study used the HTBI primer set for a first-round RT-PCR of the TCR CDR3. TCRdb reprocessed the multiplex PCR reads with MiXCR, giving one entry per CDR3 protein. Found here are 600,000 to 800,000 distinct CDR3 sequences, roughly 32% of them singletons; the top ten hold around 31%. Sequenced input: blood. Source of these receptors: a woman between 35 and 50 years old with Graves' hyperthyroidism.

This clonotype was found many times. CDR3 nucleotide sequence: TGTGCCAGTATTTCCAATGGAGGCACTGAAGCTTTCTTT. It yields the protein CASISNGGTEAFF. The genes are TRBV19 and TRBJ1-1; D not resolved. CDR1 is LNHDA, CDR2 SQIVND, per germline (reference sequence). V lost 7 bases and J lost 4, with 13 bases in between. The CDR3 sequence is 13 residues long.

This clonotype has ten or more counts. The rearrangement links TRBV20-1 to TRBJ1-1, with D uncertain. Germline lookup yields CDR1 DFQATT and CDR2 SNEGSKA (reference sequence). This CDR3 has 12 amino acids. V lost 3 bases to trimming and J lost 0 bases, with 5 bases between them. The CDR3 nucleotides are TGCAGTGCTAGCGCGGTGAACACTGAAGCTTTCTTT. Residues: CSASAVNTEAFF.

The chain links TRBV24-1 to TRBJ2-3; 15 nucleotides line up with TRBD2. The CDR3 has 16 amino acids. Germline CDR1 KGHDR, CDR2 SFDVKD. The J segment lost 3 bases and the V segment lost 5 bases, leaving 2 bases of the junction unmatched. The CDR3 DNA reads as TGTGCCACCAGTGGAGGGACTAGCGGGAGGACAGATACGCAGTATTTT. The encoded protein is CATSGGTSGRTDTQYF.

The V and J genes are TRBV20-1 and TRBJ2-3; 7 nucleotides line up with TRBD1. From germline, CDR1 is DFQATT and CDR2 SNEGSKA (reference sequence). J lost 5 bases, V lost 3 bases, and 8 bases had no gene match. This CDR3 comprises 14 residues. For the CDR3, the DNA is TGCAGTGCTAGTAGACAGGGCGCGCGAGATACGCAGTATTTT. Amino acids: CSASRQGARDTQYF.

This clonotype was counted ten times or more. The CDR3 DNA reads as TGCAGCGTTGAGGGGGAGTACGCGGGCGCTTCGAACACTGAAGCTTTCTTT. Its translation is CSVEGEYAGASNTEAFF. V is TRBV29-1 and J is TRBJ1-1; the D gene is possibly TRBD1 (5 bases). V was clipped by 3 bases and J by 1 base, with 21 bases between them. CDR1 is SQVTM, CDR2 ANQGSEA, per germline. The CDR3 spans 17 residues.

This clonotype was observed many times. The rearrangement links TRBV10-3 to TRBJ1-2; 11 positions match TRBD1. The length of the CDR3 is 16 residues. Germline CDR1 and CDR2: ENHRY and SYGVKD. V dropped 4 bases and J dropped 6; count of bases not matched to a gene: 10. The DNA for the CDR3 is TGTGCCATCAGTGTGCTGGCGGGACAGGGGGTGGATGGCTACACCTTC. Translated, it gives CAISVLAGQGVDGYTF.

This clonotype was seen repeatedly, ten times or more. V and J are TRBV6-5 and TRBJ1-5; D unclear. This CDR3 is built from 16 residues. CDR1 is MNHEY and CDR2 is SVGAGI in the germline V gene. Trimming cost V 5 bases and J 2 bases, with 16 bases left between them. CDR3 in amino acids: CASSLDSRGGNQPQHF. In DNA form, the CDR3 reads TGTGCCAGCAGTCTGGACTCTCGGGGTGGCAATCAGCCCCAGCATTTT.

The chain links TRBV7-6 to TRBJ1-5, with D unclear. Trimming pared 1 base from V and 5 bases from J, leaving 12 bases between. Germline V CDR1 and CDR2: SGHVS, FNYEAQ. The CDR3 has 15 amino acids. The CDR3: CASSLDPTPYQPQHF. In DNA form, the CDR3 reads TGTGCCAGCAGCTTAGATCCAACCCCCTATCAGCCCCAGCATTTT.

This clonotype was seen ten or more times. This chain uses TRBV24-1 with TRBJ2-5, with D unresolved. The CDR3 runs to 14 residues. The ends were cut back, 0 bases at V and 1 base at J, with 5 bases in the middle. CDR1 is KGHDR, CDR2 SFDVKD, per germline. Written as DNA, the CDR3 is TGTGCCACCAGTGATTTGGACGGCCAAGAGACCCAGTACTTC. Translation: CATSDLDGQETQYF.

This clonotype was found once. The rearrangement joins TRBV19 to TRBJ1-6; 7 bases fit TRBD1. This CDR3 spans 14 amino acids. Germline values: CDR1 LNHDA, CDR2 SQIVND (reference sequence). The V and J ends lost 6 bases and 7 bases, in that order; junction bases with no gene match: 6. CDR3 sequence reads: CASSRQGKNSPLHF. In DNA, the CDR3 is TGTGCCAGTAGCCGACAGGGTAAAAATTCACCCCTCCACTTT.

Ten or more counts support this clonotype. The chain carries TRBV5-1 and TRBJ2-7, with TRBD1 matching over 7 bases. Per the germline V gene, CDR1 is SGHRS and CDR2 is YFSETQ. The CDR3 is made up of 16 amino acids. Trimming at V came to 3 bases and at J to 4 bases, leaving 13 bases not matched to a gene. The CDR3 DNA is TGCGCCAGCAGCTGGAACTCACAGGGGTACTTATACGAGCAGTACTTC. Translation: CASSWNSQGYLYEQYF.

The V and J genes are TRBV12-3 or TRBV12-4 and TRBJ1-1; D call uncertain. The V and J ends lost 6 bases and 5 bases respectively, with 13 bases between them. The CDR3 runs to 13 residues. Written as DNA, the CDR3 is TGTGCCAGCAGCCCTACCCGGGTTACTGAAGCTTTCTTT. Translating it yields CASSPTRVTEAFF.

This chain joins TRBV18 and TRBJ2-7; the match to TRBD1 covers 8 bases. Germline-derived CDR1 and CDR2 are KGHSH and LQKENI. The J segment lost 4 bases and the V segment lost 6 bases, leaving 8 bases of the junction unmatched. CDR3 length: 14 residues. The CDR3 DNA follows: TGTGCCAGCTCTCAAGGACAGGGCTTTTACGAGCAGTACTTC. This sequence encodes CASSQGQGFYEQYF.

This clonotype was seen many times. V usage is TRBV7-2 and J usage is TRBJ2-7, with D tentatively TRBD1 or TRBD2 (5 bases each). V lost 4 bases to trimming and J lost 3 bases, with 7 bases between them. This CDR3 region has 12 residues. The V gene's germline CDR1 is SGHTA and CDR2 FQGNSA. CDR3 protein: CASSWDHYEQYF. The CDR3 region has the DNA TGTGCCAGCAGCTGGGACCACTACGAGCAGTACTTC.

The chain has TRBV10-1 and TRBJ2-3, with TRBD2 matching 7 bases. Unmatched junction bases numbered 5, after V lost 8 bases and J lost 3 bases. This CDR3 contains 13 residues. The germline CDR1 and CDR2 sequences are WNHNN and SYGVQD (reference sequence). CDR3 sequence reads: CASQRTSTDTQYF. The DNA for the CDR3 is TGCGCCAGCCAAAGGACTAGTACAGATACGCAGTATTTT.

This clonotype was recorded at least ten times. The chain is built from TRBV10-3 and TRBJ1-5, with D tentatively TRBD1 (5 bases). CDR3 size: 14 residues. Per germline, CDR1 ENHRY and CDR2 SYGVKD. V was trimmed by 6 bases and J by 1 base, leaving 10 bases between them. The CDR3 loop reads CAIRPQGSNQPQHF. CDR3 coding DNA: TGTGCCATCAGGCCTCAGGGAAGCAATCAGCCCCAGCATTTT.

A remark on this clonotype: A read error may be the cause here, since a much bigger clone is one base away. This CDR3 is missing its conserved last phenylalanine or tryptophan, likely due to a read error. The rearrangement joins TRBV7-8 to TRBJ1-1; no firm D call. The CDR3 totals 15 residues. V lost 1 base and J lost 4, with 13 bases in between. CDR1 is SGHVS and CDR2 is FQNEAQ in the germline V gene. DNA for the CDR3: TGTGCCAGCAGCTTAGGGGCGACACTCGGCACTGAAGCTTTCCTT. Residues: CASSLGATLGTEAFL.

The chain carries TRBV25-1 and TRBJ1-2, with 10 bases fitting TRBD1. The trim removed 6 bases at V and 8 bases at J, leaving 3 bases unmatched. Per germline, CDR1 MGHDK and CDR2 SYGVNS. The CDR3 sequence is 12 residues long. CDR3 coding DNA: TGTGCCAGCAGGGGGACAGGGGTCGGCTACACCTTC. Translating it yields CASRGTGVGYTF.

The gene calls are TRBV5-1 and TRBJ2-2; possibly TRBD1 for D (6 bases). Germline-derived CDR1 and CDR2 are SGHRS and YFSETQ. This CDR3 region has 16 residues. V was pared by 4 bases and J by 2 bases, with 15 bases between. This CDR3 reads CASSHIDRPNTGELFF. The DNA for the CDR3 is TGCGCCAGCAGCCACATAGACAGGCCAAACACCGGGGAGCTGTTTTTT.

The CDR3 nucleotides read TGCGTACCCGGGGGAGAAAGGAATCAGCCCCAGCATTTT. As protein: CVPGGERNQPQHF. The V gene is TRBV5-1, the J gene TRBJ1-5, with a tentative D call TRBD1 (5 bases). Germline CDR1 reads SGHRS; CDR2 reads YFSETQ. The CDR3 extends over 13 amino acids.